The 14 T cell receptor beta chains listed next were all sequenced from one sample in a study. TCRdb used MiXCR to reprocess the RT-PCR reads, holding one entry per CDR3 protein. Seen here are approximately 720,000 distinct CDR3 sequences, over 12% observed once, and the top ten hold just over 3.5%. Material: memory CD4+ T cells from blood. The source of these receptors is a female donor in good health, serving as a healthy control.

The sample holds many counts of this clonotype. The V gene is TRBV20-1, the J gene TRBJ2-5, with D perhaps TRBD1 or TRBD2 (5 bases each). CDR1 is DFQATT and CDR2 is SNEGSKA in the germline V gene (reference sequence). CDR3 size: 14 residues. Trimming cost V 6 bases and J 3 bases, with 17 bases left between them. The CDR3 sequence: CSAPRQRGEETQYF. The CDR3 region has the DNA TGCAGTGCACCCAGACAGAGAGGGGAAGAGACCCAGTACTTC.

This clonotype was counted many times. This chain joins TRBV12-3 or TRBV12-4 and TRBJ1-2; TRBD1 matches at 7 bases. This CDR3 has 15 residues. J was trimmed by 2 bases and V by 5 bases; bases with no gene match: 8. CDR3 coding DNA: TGTGCCAGCAGTCTCCAACCGGGACAGAACTATGGCTACACCTTC. Its translation is CASSLQPGQNYGYTF.

This clonotype has more than one count but fewer than ten. The rearrangement joins TRBV20-1 to TRBJ2-1; TRBD2 matches 7 bases. Germline V gene data show CDR1 as DFQATT and CDR2 as SNEGSKA (reference sequence). This CDR3 is built from 15 residues. J was trimmed by 3 bases and V by 3 bases; bases with no gene match: 8. The CDR3 loop reads CSASFPAGLYNEQFF. In DNA form, the CDR3 reads TGCAGTGCTAGCTTCCCAGCGGGGCTCTACAATGAGCAGTTCTTC.

This clonotype has just a few counts. The rearrangement links TRBV7-2 to TRBJ2-7, with 7 positions matching TRBD1. V shed 5 bases, J shed 10 bases, and the junction held 14 bases outside the gene matches. This CDR3 spans 14 amino acids. The germline CDR1 and CDR2 sequences are SGHTA and FQGNSA. CDR3 DNA: TGTGCCAGCAGCCCATTTACAGGGGAACAGTTTCAGTACTTC. This translates into CASSPFTGEQFQYF.

This clonotype was detected a few times. The CDR3 bases are TGTGCCAGCAGCTTAATGACAGGGGGCGATTCACCCCTCCACTTT. Translation: CASSLMTGGDSPLHF. The V call is TRBV7-9, the J call TRBJ1-6; 10 nucleotides match TRBD1. V was pared by 2 bases and J by 8 bases, with 3 bases of the junction left unmatched. Germline V CDR1 and CDR2: SEHNR, FQNEAQ (reference sequence). The CDR3 runs 15 residues.

Many counts were recorded for this clonotype. The rearrangement joins TRBV7-9 to TRBJ2-3; 7 bases align to TRBD1. V was pared by 1 base and J by 5 bases, with 6 bases of the junction left unmatched. This CDR3 contains 15 residues. Germline values: CDR1 SEHNR, CDR2 FQNEAQ (reference sequence). CDR3 sequence (DNA): TGTGCCAGCAGCTTAGACAGGGGCGCGCAAGATACGCAGTATTTT. The encoded protein is CASSLDRGAQDTQYF.

This clonotype was counted between two and nine times. The chain joins TRBV7-9 to TRBJ2-1; TRBD2 matches 7 bases. CDR3 size: 13 residues. J lost 8 bases, V lost 4 bases, and 5 bases had no gene match. From germline, CDR1 is SEHNR and CDR2 FQNEAQ (reference sequence). The CDR3 region has the DNA TGTGCCAGCAGCTCAGGACTAGGCGATGAGCAGTTCTTC. It yields the protein CASSSGLGDEQFF.

This clonotype appeared a few times. The chain couples TRBV7-6 to TRBJ1-3; 7 positions match TRBD1. Germline CDR1 is SGHVS and CDR2 is FNYEAQ. CDR3 length: 16 residues. Trimming cost V 4 bases and J 5 bases; bases outside gene matches: 11. The CDR3 loop is CASSSRQGGVRNTIYF. In DNA form, the CDR3 reads TGTGCCAGCAGCTCACGACAGGGTGGGGTGCGAAACACCATATATTTT.

There are many counts of this clonotype. The CDR3 DNA follows: TGCAGCGTTGGGACAGGGGGCGGCTATGGCTACACCTTC. Translated, it gives CSVGTGGGYGYTF. The V call is TRBV29-1, the J call TRBJ1-2, with TRBD1 matching 11 bases. The CDR3 has 13 amino acids. Germline loops: CDR1 SQVTM, CDR2 ANQGSEA. With V trimmed by 4 bases and J by 4 bases, 2 bases remained unmatched.

This clonotype was detected many times. Germline and junction disagree at one end, which may indicate a read error. The chain uses TRBV20-1 and TRBJ1-1; TRBD1 matches at 9 bases. The germline V gene has CDR1 DFQATT and CDR2 SNEGSKA (reference sequence). This CDR3 comprises 18 residues. The CDR3 region is CSARVQPRDRGVVTEAFF. The CDR3 DNA follows: TGCAGTGCCAGAGTCCAACCACGAGACAGGGGGGTGGTCACTGAAGCTTTCTTT.

A few counts support this clonotype. The gene calls are TRBV4-2 and TRBJ2-2; D is undetermined. Germline V gene sequence: CDR1 LGHNA, CDR2 YNFKEQ. The CDR3 loop spans 16 amino acids. The germline V and J ends were trimmed by 1 base and 3 bases, with 12 bases remaining between them. As DNA, the CDR3 is TGTGCCAGCAGCCAAGTTCTCAGCGCCTACACCGGGGAGCTGTTTTTT. Amino acid sequence: CASSQVLSAYTGELFF.

In this sample, this clonotype turned up a few times. The chain employs TRBV5-1 and TRBJ2-1; TRBD2 aligns across 7 bases. Germline V gene lookup returns CDR1 SGHRS and CDR2 YFSETQ. V shed 1 base, J shed 5 bases, and the junction held 9 bases outside the gene matches. The CDR3 loop spans 16 amino acids. The CDR3 coding sequence is TGCGCCAGCAGCTTGCGGGGGGTGAGAGGGGACAATGAGCAGTTCTTC. Amino acids: CASSLRGVRGDNEQFF.

The V and J genes are TRBV20-1 and TRBJ2-5, with D perhaps TRBD1 or TRBD2 (6 bases each). Trimming took off 2 bases at V and 3 bases at J, with 13 bases between the two ends. This CDR3 has 14 residues. Germline V gene data show CDR1 as DFQATT and CDR2 as SNEGSKA (reference sequence). The CDR3 here is CSARNERGEETQYF. The CDR3 coding sequence is TGCAGTGCTAGAAACGAGAGGGGGGAAGAGACCCAGTACTTC.

In its sample, this clonotype was seen a few times. J is TRBJ1-1 and V is TRBV28; D not resolved. V dropped 3 bases and J dropped 2 bases, with 16 bases sitting between them. The V gene's germline CDR1 is MDHEN and CDR2 SYDVKM. The CDR3 has 16 amino acids. CDR3 coding DNA: TGTGCCAGCAGTTTCGTTTACGGTGCGGGAAACACTGAAGCTTTCTTT. This encodes CASSFVYGAGNTEAFF.